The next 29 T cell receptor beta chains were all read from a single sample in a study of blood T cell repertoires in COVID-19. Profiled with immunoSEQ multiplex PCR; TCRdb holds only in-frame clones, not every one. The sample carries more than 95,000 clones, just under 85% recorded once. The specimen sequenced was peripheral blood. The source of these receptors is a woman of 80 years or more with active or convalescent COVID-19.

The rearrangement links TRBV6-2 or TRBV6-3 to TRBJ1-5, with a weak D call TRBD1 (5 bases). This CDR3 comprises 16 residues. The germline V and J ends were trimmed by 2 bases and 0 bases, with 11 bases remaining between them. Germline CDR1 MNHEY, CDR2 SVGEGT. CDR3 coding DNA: TGTGCCAGCAGTTACCCGGCAGGGTATAGCAATCAGCCCCAGCATTTT. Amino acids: CASSYPAGYSNQPQHF.

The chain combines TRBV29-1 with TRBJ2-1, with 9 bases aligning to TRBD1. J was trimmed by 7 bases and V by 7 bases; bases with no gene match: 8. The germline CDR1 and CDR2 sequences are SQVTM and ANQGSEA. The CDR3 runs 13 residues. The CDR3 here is CSEHRGLGNEQFF. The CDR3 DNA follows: TGCAGCGAGCACAGGGGGCTGGGTAATGAGCAGTTCTTC.

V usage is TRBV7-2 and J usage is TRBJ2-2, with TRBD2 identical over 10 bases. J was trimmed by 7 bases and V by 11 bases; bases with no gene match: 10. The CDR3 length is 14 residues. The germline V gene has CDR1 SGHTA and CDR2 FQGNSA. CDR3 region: CAVGTSDFGGELFF. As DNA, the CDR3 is TGTGCCGTCGGGACTAGCGATTTTGGCGGGGAGCTGTTTTTT. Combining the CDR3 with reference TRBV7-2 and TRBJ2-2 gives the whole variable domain GAGVSQSPSNKVTEKGKDVELRCDPISGHTALYWYRQSLGQGLEFLIYFQGNSAPDKSGLPSDRFSAERTGGSVSTLTIQRTQQEDSAVYLCAVGTSDFGGELFFGEGSRLTVL.

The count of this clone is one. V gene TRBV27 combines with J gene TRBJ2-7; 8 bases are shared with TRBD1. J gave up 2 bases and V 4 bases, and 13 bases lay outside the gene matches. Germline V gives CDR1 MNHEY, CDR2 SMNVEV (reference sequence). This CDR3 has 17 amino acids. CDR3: CASSSQTGTGLPYEQYF. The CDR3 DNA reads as TGTGCCAGCAGTTCCCAAACCGGGACAGGACTTCCCTACGAGCAGTACTTC.

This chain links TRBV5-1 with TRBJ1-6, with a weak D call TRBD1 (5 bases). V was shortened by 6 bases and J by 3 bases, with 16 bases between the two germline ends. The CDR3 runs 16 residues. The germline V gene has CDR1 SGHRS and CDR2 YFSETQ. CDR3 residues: CASNWGESYYNSPLHF. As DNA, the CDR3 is TGCGCCAGCAATTGGGGGGAGAGTTACTATAATTCACCCCTCCACTTT.

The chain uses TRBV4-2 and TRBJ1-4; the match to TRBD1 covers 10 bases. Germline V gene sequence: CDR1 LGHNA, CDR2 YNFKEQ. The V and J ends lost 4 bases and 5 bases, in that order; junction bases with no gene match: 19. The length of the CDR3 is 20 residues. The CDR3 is CASSLGIRQGARFLNEKLFF. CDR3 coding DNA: TGTGCCAGCAGCCTAGGAATCCGACAGGGGGCGAGATTCCTCAATGAAAAACTGTTTTTT.

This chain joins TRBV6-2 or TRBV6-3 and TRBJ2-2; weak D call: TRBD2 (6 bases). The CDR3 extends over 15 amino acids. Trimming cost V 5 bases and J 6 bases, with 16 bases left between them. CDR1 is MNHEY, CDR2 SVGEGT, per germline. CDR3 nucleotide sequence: TGTGCCAGCAGTCAGGGACTGGCGGGGCCCGGGGAGCTGTTTTTT. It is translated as CASSQGLAGPGELFF.

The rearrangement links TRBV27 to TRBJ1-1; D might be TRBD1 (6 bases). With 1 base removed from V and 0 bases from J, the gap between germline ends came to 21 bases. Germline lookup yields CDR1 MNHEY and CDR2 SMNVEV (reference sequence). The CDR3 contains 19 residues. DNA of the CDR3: TGTGCCAGCAGTTTATACTCTGGGGGGGCTCGTCAAATGAACACTGAAGCTTTCTTT. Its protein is CASSLYSGGARQMNTEAFF.

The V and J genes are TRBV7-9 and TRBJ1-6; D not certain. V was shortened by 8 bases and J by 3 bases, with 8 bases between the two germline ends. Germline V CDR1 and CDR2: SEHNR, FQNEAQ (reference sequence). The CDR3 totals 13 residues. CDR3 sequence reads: CASEEYYNSPLHF. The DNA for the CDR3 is TGTGCCAGCGAGGAGTACTATAATTCACCCCTCCACTTT.

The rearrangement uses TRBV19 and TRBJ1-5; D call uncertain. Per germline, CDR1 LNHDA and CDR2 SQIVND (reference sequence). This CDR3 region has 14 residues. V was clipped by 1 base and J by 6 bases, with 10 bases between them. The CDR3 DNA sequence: TGTGCCAGTAGTATAGGCCCGGGAGGTCAGCCCCAGCATTTT. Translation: CASSIGPGGQPQHF.

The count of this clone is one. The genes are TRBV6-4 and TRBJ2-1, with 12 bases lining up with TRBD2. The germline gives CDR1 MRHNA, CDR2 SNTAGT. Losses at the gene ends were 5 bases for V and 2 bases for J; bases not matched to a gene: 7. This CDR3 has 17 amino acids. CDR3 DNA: TGTGCCAGCAGTCCTAGCGGGAGGGCTCTCACCTACAATGAGCAGTTCTTC. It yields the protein CASSPSGRALTYNEQFF.

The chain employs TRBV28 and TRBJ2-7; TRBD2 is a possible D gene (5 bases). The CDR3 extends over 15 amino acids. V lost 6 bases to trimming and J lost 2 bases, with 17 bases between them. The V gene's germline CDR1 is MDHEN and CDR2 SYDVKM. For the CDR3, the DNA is TGTGCCAGCAGCTTGGATGGACGGGGAGCCTACGAGCAGTACTTC. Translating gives CASSLDGRGAYEQYF. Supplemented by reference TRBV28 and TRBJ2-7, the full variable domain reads DVKVTQSSRYLVKRTGEKVFLECVQDMDHENMFWYRQDPGLGLRLIYFSYDVKMKEKGDIPEGYSVSREKKERFSLILESASTNQTSMYLCASSLDGRGAYEQYFGPGTRLTVT.

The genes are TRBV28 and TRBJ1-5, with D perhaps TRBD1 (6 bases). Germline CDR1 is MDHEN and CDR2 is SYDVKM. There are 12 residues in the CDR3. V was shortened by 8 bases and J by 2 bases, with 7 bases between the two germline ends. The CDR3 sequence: CASRTGNQPQHF. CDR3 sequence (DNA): TGTGCCAGCCGGACAGGCAATCAGCCCCAGCATTTT.

CDR3: CASRASISGTSGYTQYF. The CDR3 nucleotides read TGTGCCAGCAGGGCGTCAATCTCCGGGACTAGCGGTTATACGCAGTATTTT. J is TRBJ2-3 and V is TRBV28; TRBD2 agrees at 11 bases. This CDR3 region has 17 residues. V lost 6 bases, J lost 7 bases, and 15 bases stayed unmatched. CDR1 MDHEN and CDR2 SYDVKM come from the germline V gene.

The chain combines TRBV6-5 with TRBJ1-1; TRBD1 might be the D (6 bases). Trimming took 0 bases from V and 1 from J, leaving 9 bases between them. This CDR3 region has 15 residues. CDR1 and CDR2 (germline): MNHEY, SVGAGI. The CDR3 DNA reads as TGTGCCAGCAGTTACTCGAGAGGGGGGAACACTGAAGCTTTCTTT. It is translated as CASSYSRGGNTEAFF.

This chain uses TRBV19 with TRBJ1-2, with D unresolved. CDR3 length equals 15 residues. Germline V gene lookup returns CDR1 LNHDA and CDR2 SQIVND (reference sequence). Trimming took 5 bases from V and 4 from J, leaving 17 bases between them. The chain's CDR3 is CASSVRAADSYGYTF. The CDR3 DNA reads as TGTGCCAGTAGTGTACGGGCAGCGGACTCCTATGGCTACACCTTC. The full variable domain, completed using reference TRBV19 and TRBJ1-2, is DGGITQSPKYLFRKEGQNVTLSCEQNLNHDAMYWYRQDPGQGLRLIYYSQIVNDFQKGDIAEGYSVSREKKESFPLTVTSAQKNPTAFYLCASSVRAADSYGYTFGSGTRLTVV.

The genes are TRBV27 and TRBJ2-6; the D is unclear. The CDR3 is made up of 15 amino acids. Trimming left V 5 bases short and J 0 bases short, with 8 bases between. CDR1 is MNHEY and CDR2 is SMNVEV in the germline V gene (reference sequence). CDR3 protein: CASSGTSSGANVLTF. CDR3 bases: TGTGCCAGCAGTGGCACCAGCTCTGGGGCCAACGTCCTGACTTTC. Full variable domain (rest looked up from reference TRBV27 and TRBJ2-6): EAQVTQNPRYLITVTGKKLTVTCSQNMNHEYMSWYRQDPGLGLRQIYYSMNVEVTDKGDVPEGYKVSRKEKRNFPLILESPSPNQTSLYFCASSGTSSGANVLTFGAGSRLTVL.

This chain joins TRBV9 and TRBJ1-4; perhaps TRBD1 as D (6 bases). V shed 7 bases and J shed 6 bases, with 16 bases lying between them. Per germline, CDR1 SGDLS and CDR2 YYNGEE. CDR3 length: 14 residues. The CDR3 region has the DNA TGTGCCAGCGAGCAGGGGCAACTGGATGAAAAACTGTTTTTT. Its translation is CASEQGQLDEKLFF.

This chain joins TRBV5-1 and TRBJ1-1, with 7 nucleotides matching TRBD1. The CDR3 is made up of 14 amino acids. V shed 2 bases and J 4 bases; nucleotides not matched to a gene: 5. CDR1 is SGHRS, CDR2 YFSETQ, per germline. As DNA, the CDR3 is TGCGCCAGCAGCTTACAGGGGAGGTTCACTGAAGCTTTCTTT. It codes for CASSLQGRFTEAFF.

The CDR3 loop is CASSYSTRSSYEQYF. In DNA form, the CDR3 reads TGTGCCAGCAGTTACAGCACGAGGAGCTCCTACGAGCAGTACTTC. The chain uses TRBV6-6 and TRBJ2-7; D is ambiguous. Germline V gene data show CDR1 as MNHNY and CDR2 as SVGAGI (reference sequence). The CDR3 has 15 amino acids. The germline V and J ends were trimmed by 2 bases and 0 bases, with 11 bases remaining between them.

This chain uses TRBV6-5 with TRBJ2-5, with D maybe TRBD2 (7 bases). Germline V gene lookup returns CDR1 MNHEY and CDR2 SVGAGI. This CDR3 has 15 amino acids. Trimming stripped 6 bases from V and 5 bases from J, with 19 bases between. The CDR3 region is CASSRTRGGHETQYF. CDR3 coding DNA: TGTGCCAGCAGCCGAACCCGCGGGGGCCACGAGACCCAGTACTTC.

CDR3 sequence: CAALETGGRTDTQYF. Here the CDR3 DNA reads TGTGCCGCCCTAGAGACGGGGGGGCGAACAGATACGCAGTATTTT. This chain links TRBV6-5 with TRBJ2-3; 8 positions agree with TRBD2. Germline CDR1 and CDR2: MNHEY and SVGAGI. This CDR3 region has 15 residues. V lost 11 bases and J lost 3; bases outside the gene matches: 13.

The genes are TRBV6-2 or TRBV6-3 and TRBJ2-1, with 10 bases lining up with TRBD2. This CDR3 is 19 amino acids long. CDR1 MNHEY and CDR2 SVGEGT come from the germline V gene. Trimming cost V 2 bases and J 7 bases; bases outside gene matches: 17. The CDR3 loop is CASSYPFLEAGGPWNEQFF. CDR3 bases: TGTGCCAGCAGTTACCCCTTTTTAGAAGCGGGAGGGCCGTGGAATGAGCAGTTCTTC.

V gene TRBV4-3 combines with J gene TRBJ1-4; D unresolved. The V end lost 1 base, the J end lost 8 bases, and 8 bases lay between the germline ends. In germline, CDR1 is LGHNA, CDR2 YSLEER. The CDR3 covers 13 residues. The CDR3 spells CASSQVVGEKLFF. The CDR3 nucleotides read TGCGCCAGCAGCCAAGTCGTCGGGGAAAAACTGTTTTTT.

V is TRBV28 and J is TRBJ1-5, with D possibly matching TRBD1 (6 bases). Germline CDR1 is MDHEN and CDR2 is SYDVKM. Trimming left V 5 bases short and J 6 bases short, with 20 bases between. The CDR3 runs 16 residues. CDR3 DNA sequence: TGTGCCAGCAGTGTCGCCCGAACAGGGTGGGGTCAGCCCCAGCATTTT. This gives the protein CASSVARTGWGQPQHF.

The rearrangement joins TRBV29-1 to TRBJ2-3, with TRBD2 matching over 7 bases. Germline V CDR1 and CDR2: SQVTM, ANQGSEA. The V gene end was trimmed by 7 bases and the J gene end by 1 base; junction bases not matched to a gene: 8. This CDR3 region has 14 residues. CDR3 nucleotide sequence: TGCAGCGGTACATATGGGGGGGGCACAGATACGCAGTATTTT. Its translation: CSGTYGGGTDTQYF.

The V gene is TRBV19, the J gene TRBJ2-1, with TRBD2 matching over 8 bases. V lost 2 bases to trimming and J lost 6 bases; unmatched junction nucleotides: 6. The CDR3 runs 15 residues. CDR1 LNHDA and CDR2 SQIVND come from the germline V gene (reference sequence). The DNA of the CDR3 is TGTGCCAGTAGTATACAAGCGGGAGTCGTCAATGAGCAGTTCTTC. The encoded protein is CASSIQAGVVNEQFF.

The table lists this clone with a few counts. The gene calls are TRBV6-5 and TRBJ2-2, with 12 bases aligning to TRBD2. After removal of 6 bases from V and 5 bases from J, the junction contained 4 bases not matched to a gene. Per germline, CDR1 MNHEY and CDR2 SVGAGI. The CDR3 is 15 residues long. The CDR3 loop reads CASSTGLAGTGELFF. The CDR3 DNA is TGTGCCAGCAGCACGGGACTAGCGGGTACCGGGGAGCTGTTTTTT.

CDR3 nucleotides: TGTGCCAGCAGCTCCGGGACAGGAAACACCGGGGAGCTGTTTTTT. It encodes CASSSGTGNTGELFF. The J gene is TRBJ2-2, the V gene TRBV5-6, with 8 bases that match TRBD1. The CDR3 extends over 15 amino acids. Germline assignment: CDR1 SGHDT and CDR2 YYEEEE. The junction had 3 bases not matched to a gene; V was cut back by 3 bases and J by 2 bases.